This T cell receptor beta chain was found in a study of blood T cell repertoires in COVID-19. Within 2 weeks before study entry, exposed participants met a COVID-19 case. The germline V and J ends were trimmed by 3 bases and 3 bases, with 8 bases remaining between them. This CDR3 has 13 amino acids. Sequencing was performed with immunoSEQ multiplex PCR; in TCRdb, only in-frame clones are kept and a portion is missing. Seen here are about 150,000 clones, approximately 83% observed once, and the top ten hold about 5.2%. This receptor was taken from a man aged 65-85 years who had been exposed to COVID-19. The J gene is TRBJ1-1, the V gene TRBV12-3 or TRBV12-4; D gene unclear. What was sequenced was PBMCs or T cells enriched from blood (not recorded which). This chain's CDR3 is CASSFREDTEAFF. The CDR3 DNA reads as TGTGCCAGCAGTTTTAGGGAGGACACTGAAGCTTTCTTT.